This entry lists 20 T cell receptor beta chains sequenced from one sample in a study of T cell clonality in common variable immunodeficiency. Study-wide results and limits: Reportedly, TCR beta sequences from common variable immunodeficiency showed fewer deletions and N-nucleotide insertions.

The repertoire was sequenced with immunoSEQ multiplex PCR; TCRdb's copy has only in-frame clones and lacks some. This repertoire lists roughly 40,000 clones without singletons; roughly 6% sits in the top ten. Their antigens are not known. Sequenced input: peripheral blood mononuclear cells. All receptors come from a human donor with common variable immunodeficiency.

This clone showed up just a few times. Being one base from a much bigger clone, this may be a read error. The observed sequence ends 3 residues before the CDR3 terminus, with the missing tail filled in from the germline J gene. This chain links TRBV7-8 with TRBJ2-1, with 14 bases matching TRBD2. The CDR3 length is 15 residues. CDR1 and CDR2 from the germline V gene are SGHVS and FQNEAQ. V shed 5 bases and J 5 bases; nucleotides not matched to a gene: 2. CDR3 sequence reads: CASSPGLAGDNEQFF. Partial CDR3 DNA: TGTGCCAGCAGCCCGGGACTAGCGGGAGACAATGAG.

On this clone itself: Read coverage stops 3 residues before the CDR3 terminus; the germline J gene supplies the remainder. The chain employs TRBV30 and TRBJ1-2; D is possibly TRBD1 (5 bases). Germline loops: CDR1 GTSNPN, CDR2 SVGIG (reference sequence). The CDR3 has 13 residues. Between the trimmed V and J ends, which lost 2 bases and 3 bases, there was a span of 10 bases. Incomplete CDR3 DNA: TGTGCCTGGAGTAGAGGGGAGGACTATGGC. Amino acid sequence: CAWSRGEDYG. In full, the CDR3 reads CAWSRGEDYGYTF.

Worth noting for this clone: The missing CDR3 end, 3 residues past where the read stops, is filled in from the germline J gene. J is TRBJ2-2 and V is TRBV19; TRBD1 aligns across 9 bases. The CDR3 length is 15 residues. Trimming removed 4 bases from V and 2 bases from J; junction bases left unmatched: 2. Germline loops: CDR1 LNHDA, CDR2 SQIVND (reference sequence). The DNA read from the CDR3 is TGTGCCAGTAGTAGGACAGGGGATAACACCGGGGAG. It encodes CASSRTGDNTGE. The entire CDR3 protein reads CASSRTGDNTGELFF.

This clone was counted at least ten times. The CDR3 end lies 3 residues beyond the end of the read and is filled in from the germline J gene. V gene TRBV14 combines with J gene TRBJ2-1, with D possibly being TRBD2 (6 bases). Germline CDR1 is SGHDN and CDR2 is FVKESK. V was clipped by 0 bases and J by 4 bases, with 19 bases between them. This CDR3 has 18 residues. CDR3 region: CASSQDGGANGGYNEQFF. Partial CDR3 DNA: TGTGCCAGCAGCCAAGACGGAGGGGCGAACGGGGGTTACAATGAG.

This clone was seen a handful of times. The read gets to within 3 residues of the CDR3 end, and the germline J gene fills in the rest. The chain links TRBV30 to TRBJ2-3, with TRBD1 matching over 10 bases. The CDR3 runs 13 residues. V lost 5 bases to trimming and J lost 5 bases; unmatched junction nucleotides: 4. Germline CDR1 GTSNPN, CDR2 SVGIG (reference sequence). CDR3 sequence: CAWDRGRGDTQYF. The DNA read from the CDR3 is TGTGCCTGGGACAGGGGGCGCGGAGATACG. Full variable domain (rest looked up from reference TRBV30 and TRBJ2-3): SQTIHQWPATLVQPVGSPLSLECTVEGTSNPNLYWYRQAAGRGLQLLFYSVGIGQISSEVPQNLSASRPQDRQFILSSKKLLLSDSGFYLCAWDRGRGDTQYFGPGTRLTVL.

This clone was observed a few times. The read finishes 3 residues shy of the CDR3 end, and the germline J gene is used to complete it. The chain combines TRBV7-2 with TRBJ1-2; 8 nucleotides align to TRBD1. V lost 2 bases, J lost 4 bases, and 6 bases stayed unmatched. The germline CDR1 and CDR2 sequences are SGHTA and FQGNSA. There are 15 residues in the CDR3. The CDR3 is CASSLFRDRIYGYTF. Incomplete CDR3 DNA: TGTGCCAGCAGCTTATTCCGGGACAGGATCTATGGC.

This clone was counted a few times. The part of the CDR3 DNA that was read is TGTGCCAGCAGCTTAGGAGGCGGGTACAATGAAAAA. This translates into CASSLGGGYNEK. The whole CDR3 is CASSLGGGYNEKLFF. The V and J genes are TRBV7-9 and TRBJ1-4; D is undetermined. The read terminates 3 residues before the CDR3 end, so the remaining end is supplied by the germline J gene. This CDR3 is 15 amino acids long. Per the germline V gene, CDR1 is SEHNR and CDR2 is FQNEAQ (reference sequence). Trimming left V 1 base short and J 5 bases short, with 11 bases between.

This clone has just a few counts. The DNA ends 3 residues before the CDR3 does, and the rest of the CDR3 is filled in from the germline J gene. The rearrangement links TRBV7-6 to TRBJ2-7; 9 bases are shared with TRBD1. V was pared by 1 base and J by 6 bases, with 7 bases of the junction left unmatched. The CDR3 has 15 amino acids. Germline V gene data show CDR1 as SGHVS and CDR2 as FNYEAQ. The CDR3 protein is CASSLGGQGLSEQYF. CDR3 DNA, as far as it was read: TGTGCCAGCAGCTTAGGGGGACAGGGACTTAGCGAG.

In this sample, this clone turned up a few times. The CDR3 DNA, read in part, is TGTGCCAGCAGCGTAGGACAGGGGCTATCCTACGAG. It encodes CASSVGQGLSYE. The CDR3 as a whole reads CASSVGQGLSYEQYF. V usage is TRBV5-5 and J usage is TRBJ2-7; 9 nucleotides align to TRBD1. The CDR3 extends 3 residues past the end of the read, so its final part is completed from the germline J gene. Germline V gene lookup returns CDR1 SGHKS and CDR2 YYEKEE (reference sequence). The V segment lost 4 bases and the J segment 1 base; nucleotides outside the gene matches: 6. The CDR3 loop spans 15 amino acids. The full variable domain, rest sourced from reference TRBV5-5 and TRBJ2-7, is DAGVTQSPTHLIKTRGQQVTLRCSPISGHKSVSWYQQVLGQGPQFIFQYYEKEERGRGNFPDRFSARQFPNYSSELNVNALLLGDSALYLCASSVGQGLSYEQYFGPGTRLTVT.

This clone was recorded at least ten times. The CDR3 end falls 3 residues outside the read, so it is completed with the germline J gene. This chain joins TRBV7-3 and TRBJ2-3; 9 nucleotides agree with TRBD2. Germline CDR1 reads SGHTA; CDR2 reads FQGTGA. The CDR3 is 15 residues long. The V and J ends lost 5 bases and 3 bases, in that order; junction bases with no gene match: 6. The sequenced part of the CDR3 DNA is TGTGCCAGCAGCGCTAGCGGGATTTTGACAGATACG. This gives the protein CASSASGILTDT. The whole CDR3 is CASSASGILTDTQYF.

This clone was observed many times. The sequence runs out 3 residues before the end of the CDR3; the remainder is reconstructed from the germline J gene. The rearrangement uses TRBV7-9 and TRBJ2-7, with D tentatively TRBD1 (5 bases). Trimming removed 0 bases from V and 3 bases from J, with 12 bases in between. The germline gives CDR1 SEHNR, CDR2 FQNEAQ (reference sequence). CDR3 length: 15 amino acids. Partial CDR3 DNA: TGTGCCAGCAGCTTAGCGTCAGCAGGGATCTACGAG. This gives the protein CASSLASAGIYE. The whole CDR3 is CASSLASAGIYEQYF.

To note about this clone: From the germline J gene comes the end of the CDR3, since the read stops 3 residues before it. The chain joins TRBV2 to TRBJ2-1, with TRBD2 matching over 8 bases. V was clipped by 4 bases and J by 6 bases; unmatched bases: 8. Germline-derived CDR1 and CDR2 are SNHLY and FYNNEI. CDR3 length: 15 amino acids. The sequenced CDR3 bases are TGTGCCAGCAGTGCGGGACTAGGGGTCGGCAATGAG. As protein: CASSAGLGVGNE. The entire CDR3 sequence reads CASSAGLGVGNEQFF.

This clone was recorded a few times. The CDR3 end lies 3 residues beyond the end of the read and is filled in from the germline J gene. This sequence joins TRBV7-8 and TRBJ1-1; D may be TRBD1 (5 bases). This CDR3 region has 16 residues. Trimming took off 1 base at V and 3 bases at J, with 15 bases between the two ends. Germline V CDR1 and CDR2: SGHVS, FQNEAQ. CDR3 DNA (partial): TGTGCCAGCAGCTTAGGGGCCAGGGTGGGAGACACTGAA. It codes for CASSLGARVGDTE. The entire CDR3 protein reads CASSLGARVGDTEAFF.

A word on this clone: The observed sequence ends 3 residues before the CDR3 terminus, with the missing tail filled in from the germline J gene. The rearrangement joins TRBV30 to TRBJ2-1, with a weak D call TRBD2 (5 bases). This CDR3 is 14 amino acids long. V gave up 3 bases and J gave up 8 bases, with 17 bases separating them. CDR1 is GTSNPN and CDR2 is SVGIG in the germline V gene (reference sequence). The sequenced CDR3 bases are TGTGCCTGGAGCGGCGGACTCGATTTGGATGAG. It specifies CAWSGGLDLDE. The full-length CDR3 reads as CAWSGGLDLDEQFF.

A word on this clone: The DNA ends 3 residues before the CDR3 does, and the rest of the CDR3 is filled in from the germline J gene. The chain combines TRBV19 with TRBJ2-7; TRBD1 or TRBD2 may be the D gene (5 bases each). The CDR3 covers 15 residues. V gave up 3 bases and J gave up 2 bases, with 14 bases separating them. Looked up from germline, CDR1 is LNHDA and CDR2 is SQIVND (reference sequence). The sequenced CDR3 bases are TGTGCCAGTAGTATGGTTTTTGAGGGGCCCTACGAG. Encoded protein: CASSMVFEGPYE. In full, the CDR3 reads CASSMVFEGPYEQYF.

Ten or more counts support this clone. The read ends 3 residues before the CDR3 terminus; that terminus is restored from the germline J gene. V usage is TRBV20-1 and J usage is TRBJ1-4; 10 positions match TRBD1. Germline values: CDR1 DFQATT, CDR2 SNEGSKA (reference sequence). The CDR3 runs 14 residues. Trimming cost V 5 bases and J 8 bases; bases outside gene matches: 8. The CDR3 sequence: CSAQGRQGAEKLFF. CDR3 DNA, as far as it was read: TGCAGTGCTCAGGGGAGACAGGGGGCGGAAAAA.

This clone was seen a handful of times. The read comes to an end 3 residues before the CDR3 does, leaving the germline J gene to fill in the end. The chain employs TRBV7-9 and TRBJ2-2, with a weak D call TRBD1 (5 bases). The CDR3 spans 15 residues. With 3 bases removed from V and 0 bases from J, the gap between germline ends came to 8 bases. Germline V CDR1 and CDR2: SEHNR, FQNEAQ (reference sequence). The sequenced CDR3 bases are TGTGCCAGCAGCTTGGACACCCCGAACACCGGGGAG. Its protein product is CASSLDTPNTGE. In full, the CDR3 reads CASSLDTPNTGELFF.

This clone has a handful of counts. The read finishes 3 residues shy of the CDR3 end, and the germline J gene is used to complete it. The gene calls are TRBV20-1 and TRBJ2-1, with TRBD2 identical over 7 bases. With V trimmed by 6 bases and J by 0 bases, 2 bases remained unmatched. The CDR3 is made up of 13 amino acids. The germline gives CDR1 DFQATT, CDR2 SNEGSKA (reference sequence). Here the CDR3 reads CSAAGASYNEQFF. Incomplete CDR3 DNA: TGCAGTGCCGCGGGAGCCTCCTACAATGAG.

Ten or more counts support this clone. CDR3 in amino acids: CASSLGQYGYTF. The covered CDR3 bases are TGTGCCAGCTCACTGGGACAGTATGGC. The chain is built from TRBV18 and TRBJ1-2, with 7 nucleotides matching TRBD1. Read coverage stops 3 residues before the CDR3 terminus; the germline J gene supplies the remainder. CDR1 KGHSH and CDR2 LQKENI come from the germline V gene. This CDR3 spans 12 amino acids. The V segment lost 4 bases and the J segment 5 bases; nucleotides outside the gene matches: 1.

This clone was counted between two and nine times. The read ends 3 residues shy of where the CDR3 ends; the end is completed using the germline J gene. Additional DNA sequences in this sample encode the identical CDR3. The chain combines TRBV5-1 with TRBJ2-5; tentatively, D is TRBD1 (6 bases). Trimming removed 4 bases at V and 0 bases at J, with 7 bases between. Germline V gene data show CDR1 as SGHRS and CDR2 as YFSETQ. The CDR3 has 13 amino acids. CDR3 protein: CASSRDNQETQYF. The covered CDR3 bases are TGCGCCAGCAGCCGGGACAACCAAGAGACC.